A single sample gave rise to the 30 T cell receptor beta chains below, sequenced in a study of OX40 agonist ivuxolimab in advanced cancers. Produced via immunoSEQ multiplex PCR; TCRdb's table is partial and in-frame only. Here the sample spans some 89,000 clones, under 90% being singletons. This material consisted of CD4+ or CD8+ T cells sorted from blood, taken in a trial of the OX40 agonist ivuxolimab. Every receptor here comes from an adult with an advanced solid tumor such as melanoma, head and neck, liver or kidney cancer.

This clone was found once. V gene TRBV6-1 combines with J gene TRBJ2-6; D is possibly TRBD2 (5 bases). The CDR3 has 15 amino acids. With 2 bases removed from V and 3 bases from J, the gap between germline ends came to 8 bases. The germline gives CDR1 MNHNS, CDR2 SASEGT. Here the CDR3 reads CASSERTFGANVLTF. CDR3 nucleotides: TGTGCCAGCAGTGAAAGGACTTTTGGGGCCAACGTCCTGACTTTC.

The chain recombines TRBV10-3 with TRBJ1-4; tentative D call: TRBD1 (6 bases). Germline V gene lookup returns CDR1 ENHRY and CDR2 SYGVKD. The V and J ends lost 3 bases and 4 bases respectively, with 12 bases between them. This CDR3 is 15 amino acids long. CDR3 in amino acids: CAISDTQGFNEKLFF. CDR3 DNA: TGTGCCATCAGTGATACGCAGGGGTTTAATGAAAAACTGTTTTTT.

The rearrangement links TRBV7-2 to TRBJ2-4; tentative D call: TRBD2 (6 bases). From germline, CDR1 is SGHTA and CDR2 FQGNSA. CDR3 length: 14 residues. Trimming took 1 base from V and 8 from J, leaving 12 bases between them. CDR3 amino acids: CASSLDRGMDIQYF. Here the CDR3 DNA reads TGTGCCAGCAGCTTAGATCGGGGGATGGACATTCAGTACTTC.

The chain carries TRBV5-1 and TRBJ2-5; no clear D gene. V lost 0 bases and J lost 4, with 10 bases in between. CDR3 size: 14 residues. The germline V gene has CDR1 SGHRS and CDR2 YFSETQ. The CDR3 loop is CASSLGLVGETQYF. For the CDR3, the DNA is TGCGCCAGCAGCTTGGGTCTCGTCGGAGAGACCCAGTACTTC.

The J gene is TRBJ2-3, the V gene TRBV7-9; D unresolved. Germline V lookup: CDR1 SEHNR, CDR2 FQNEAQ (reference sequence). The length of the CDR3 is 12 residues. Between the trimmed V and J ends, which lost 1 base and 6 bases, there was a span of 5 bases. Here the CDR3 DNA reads TGTGCCAGCAGCTTAGTAGGGGATACGCAGTATTTT. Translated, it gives CASSLVGDTQYF.

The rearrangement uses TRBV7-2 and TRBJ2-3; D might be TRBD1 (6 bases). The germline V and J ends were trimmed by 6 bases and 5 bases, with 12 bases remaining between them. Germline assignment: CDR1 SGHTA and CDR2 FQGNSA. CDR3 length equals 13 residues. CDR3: CASSSTTGDTQYF. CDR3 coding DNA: TGTGCCAGCAGTTCCACGACAGGAGATACGCAGTATTTT.

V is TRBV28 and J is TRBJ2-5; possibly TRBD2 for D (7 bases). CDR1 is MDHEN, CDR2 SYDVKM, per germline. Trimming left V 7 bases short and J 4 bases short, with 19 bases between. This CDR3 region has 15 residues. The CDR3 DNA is TGTGCCAGCACCCTATCGGGGGGCGGTAGAGAGACCCAGTACTTC. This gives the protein CASTLSGGGRETQYF.

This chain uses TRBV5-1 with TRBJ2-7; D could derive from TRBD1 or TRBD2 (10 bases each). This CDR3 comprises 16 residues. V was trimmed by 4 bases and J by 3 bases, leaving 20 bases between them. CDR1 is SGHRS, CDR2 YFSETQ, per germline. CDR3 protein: CASSPAGGTGVYEQYF. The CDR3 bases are TGCGCCAGCAGCCCAGCGGGAGGGACAGGGGTCTACGAGCAGTACTTC.

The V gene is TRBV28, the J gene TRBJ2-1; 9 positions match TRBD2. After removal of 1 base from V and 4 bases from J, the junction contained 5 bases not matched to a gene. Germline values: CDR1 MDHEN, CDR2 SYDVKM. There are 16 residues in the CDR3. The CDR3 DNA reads TGTGCCAGCAGTTTATCAAGCGGGGGGAGGTACAATGAGCAGTTCTTC. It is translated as CASSLSSGGRYNEQFF.

The DNA for the CDR3 is TGTGCCAGCAGCCCGTTCCCGGGACAGGGATCGAACACCGGGGAGCTGTTTTTT. As protein: CASSPFPGQGSNTGELFF. The chain couples TRBV7-9 to TRBJ2-2; the match to TRBD1 covers 9 bases. V shed 5 bases and J 0 bases; nucleotides not matched to a gene: 10. CDR1 and CDR2 (germline): SEHNR, FQNEAQ (reference sequence). CDR3 length equals 18 residues. Variable domain in full (rest from reference TRBV7-9 and TRBJ2-2): DTGVSQNPRHKITKRGQNVTFRCDPISEHNRLYWYRQTLGQGPEFLTYFQNEAQLEKSRLLSDRFSAERPKGSFSTLEIQRTEQGDSAMYLCASSPFPGQGSNTGELFFGEGSRLTVL.

The CDR3 DNA reads TGCGCCAGCAGCTTGGGGCCGGGAGAGGTTTCTGGAAACACCATATATTTT. Translation gives CASSLGPGEVSGNTIYF. The chain carries TRBV5-1 and TRBJ1-3; D is uncertain. Trimming removed 0 bases at V and 1 base at J, with 14 bases between. The CDR3 is 17 amino acids. Per germline, CDR1 SGHRS and CDR2 YFSETQ.

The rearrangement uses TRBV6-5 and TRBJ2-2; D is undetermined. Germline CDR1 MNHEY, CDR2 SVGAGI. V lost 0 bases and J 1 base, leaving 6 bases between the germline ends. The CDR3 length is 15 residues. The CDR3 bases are TGTGCCAGCAGTTACTCGACGCAGAACACCGGGGAGCTGTTTTTT. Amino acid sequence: CASSYSTQNTGELFF.

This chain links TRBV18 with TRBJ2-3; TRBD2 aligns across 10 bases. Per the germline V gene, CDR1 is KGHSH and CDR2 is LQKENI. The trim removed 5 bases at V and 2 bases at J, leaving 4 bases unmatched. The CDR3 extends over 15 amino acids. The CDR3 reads CASSSLAGDTDTQYF. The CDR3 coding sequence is TGTGCCAGCTCATCCCTAGCGGGGGACACAGATACGCAGTATTTT.

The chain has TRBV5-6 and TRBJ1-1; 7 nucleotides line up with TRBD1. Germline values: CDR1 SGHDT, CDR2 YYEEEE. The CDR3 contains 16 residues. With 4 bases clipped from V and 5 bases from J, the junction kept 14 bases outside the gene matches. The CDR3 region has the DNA TGTGCCAGCAGCCGCCAGACAGGGCAGGGTGGAACTGAAGCTTTCTTT. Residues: CASSRQTGQGGTEAFF.

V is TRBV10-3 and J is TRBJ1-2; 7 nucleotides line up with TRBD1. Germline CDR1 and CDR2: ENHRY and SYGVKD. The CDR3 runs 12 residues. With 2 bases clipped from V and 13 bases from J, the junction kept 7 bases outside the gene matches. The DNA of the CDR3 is TGTGCCATCAGTGAGGAAGGGGACAGAAGCACCTTC. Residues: CAISEEGDRSTF.

Here the CDR3 DNA reads TGTGCCTGGAGTATTGGGGGTTACACTGAAGCTTTCTTT. Its translation is CAWSIGGYTEAFF. This chain links TRBV30 with TRBJ1-1, with D maybe TRBD1 (5 bases). Germline V CDR1 and CDR2: GTSNPN, SVGIG (reference sequence). This CDR3 contains 13 residues. Trimming pared 2 bases from V and 3 bases from J, leaving 10 bases between.

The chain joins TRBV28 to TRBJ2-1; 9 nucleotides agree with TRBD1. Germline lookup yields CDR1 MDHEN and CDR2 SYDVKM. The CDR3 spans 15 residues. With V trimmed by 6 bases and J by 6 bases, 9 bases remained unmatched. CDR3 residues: CASSQLDRGSNEQFF. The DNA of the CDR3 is TGTGCCAGCAGCCAACTGGACAGGGGTAGCAATGAGCAGTTCTTC.

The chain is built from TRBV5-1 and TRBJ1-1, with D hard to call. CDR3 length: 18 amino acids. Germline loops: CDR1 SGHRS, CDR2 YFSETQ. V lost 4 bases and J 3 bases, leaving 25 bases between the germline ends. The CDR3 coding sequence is TGCGCCAGCAGCCCCTTGCCGCTGGGGTCGCGACGCGACACTGAAGCTTTCTTT. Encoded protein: CASSPLPLGSRRDTEAFF.

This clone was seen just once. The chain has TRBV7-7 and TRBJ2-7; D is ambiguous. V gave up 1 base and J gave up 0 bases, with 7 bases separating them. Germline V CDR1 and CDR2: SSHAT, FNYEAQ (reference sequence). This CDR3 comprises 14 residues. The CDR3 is CASSLGLNSYEQYF. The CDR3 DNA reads TGTGCCAGCAGCTTAGGACTGAACTCCTACGAGCAGTACTTC.

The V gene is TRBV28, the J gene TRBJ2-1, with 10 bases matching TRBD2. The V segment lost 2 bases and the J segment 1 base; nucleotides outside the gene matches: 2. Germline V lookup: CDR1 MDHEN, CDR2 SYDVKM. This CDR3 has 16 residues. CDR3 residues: CASSLIAGGSYNEQFF. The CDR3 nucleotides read TGTGCCAGCAGTTTAATAGCGGGGGGATCCTACAATGAGCAGTTCTTC.

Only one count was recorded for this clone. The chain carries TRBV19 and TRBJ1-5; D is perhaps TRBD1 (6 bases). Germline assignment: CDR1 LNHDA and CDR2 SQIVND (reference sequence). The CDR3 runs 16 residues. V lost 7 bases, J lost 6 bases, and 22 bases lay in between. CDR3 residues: CASTPLQGVGSQPQHF. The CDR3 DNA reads TGTGCCAGTACCCCATTACAGGGTGTTGGAAGTCAGCCCCAGCATTTT.

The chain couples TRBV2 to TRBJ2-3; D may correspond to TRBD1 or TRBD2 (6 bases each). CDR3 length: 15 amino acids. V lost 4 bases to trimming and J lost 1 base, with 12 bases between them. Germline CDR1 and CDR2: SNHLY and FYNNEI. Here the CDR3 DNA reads TGTGCCAGCAGTGTAGGGGGGCAGGGCACAGATACGCAGTATTTT. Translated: CASSVGGQGTDTQYF.

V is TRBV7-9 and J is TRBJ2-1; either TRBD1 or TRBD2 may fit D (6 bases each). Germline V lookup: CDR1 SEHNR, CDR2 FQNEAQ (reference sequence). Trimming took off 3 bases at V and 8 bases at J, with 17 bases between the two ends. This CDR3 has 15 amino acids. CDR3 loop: CASSFPKPGGDEQFF. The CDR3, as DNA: TGTGCCAGCAGCTTCCCCAAACCCGGGGGCGATGAGCAGTTCTTC.

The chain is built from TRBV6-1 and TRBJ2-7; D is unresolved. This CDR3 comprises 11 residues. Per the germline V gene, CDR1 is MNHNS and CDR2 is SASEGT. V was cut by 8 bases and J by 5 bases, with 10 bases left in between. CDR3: CASQKLDEQYF. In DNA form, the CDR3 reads TGTGCCAGCCAGAAACTGGACGAGCAGTACTTC.

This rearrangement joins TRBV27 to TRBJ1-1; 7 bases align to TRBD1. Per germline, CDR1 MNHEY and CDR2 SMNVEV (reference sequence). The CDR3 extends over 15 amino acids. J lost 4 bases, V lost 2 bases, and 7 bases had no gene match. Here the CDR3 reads CASSLRRQGSTEAFF. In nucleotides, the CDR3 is TGTGCCAGCAGTTTACGGAGACAGGGAAGCACTGAAGCTTTCTTT.

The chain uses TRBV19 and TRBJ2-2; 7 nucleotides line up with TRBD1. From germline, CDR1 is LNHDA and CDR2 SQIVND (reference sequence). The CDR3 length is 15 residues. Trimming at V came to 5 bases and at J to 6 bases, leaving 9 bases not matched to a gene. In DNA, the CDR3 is TGTGCCAGTAGTCCCCGGGACAGAGAGCCCGGGGAGCTGTTTTTT. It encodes CASSPRDREPGELFF.

As DNA, the CDR3 is TGTGCCAGCAGTATTGGACTGTCAGATACGCAGTATTTT. Translation gives CASSIGLSDTQYF. The chain links TRBV2 to TRBJ2-3; a possible D gene is TRBD2 (5 bases). The germline gives CDR1 SNHLY, CDR2 FYNNEI. V lost 5 bases to trimming and J lost 4 bases, with 10 bases between them. CDR3 length equals 13 residues.

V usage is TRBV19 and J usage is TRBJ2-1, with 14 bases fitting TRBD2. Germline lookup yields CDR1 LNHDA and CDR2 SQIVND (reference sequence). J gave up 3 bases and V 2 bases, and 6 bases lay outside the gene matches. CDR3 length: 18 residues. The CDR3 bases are TGTGCCAGTAGTATACCCGGACTAGCGGGGGGCCACTACAATGAGCAGTTCTTC. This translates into CASSIPGLAGGHYNEQFF.

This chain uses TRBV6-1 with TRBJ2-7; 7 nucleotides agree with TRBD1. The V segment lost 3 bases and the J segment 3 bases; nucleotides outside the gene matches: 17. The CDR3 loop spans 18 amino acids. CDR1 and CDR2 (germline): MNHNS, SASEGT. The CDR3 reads CASSDHRGDGFLFYEQYF. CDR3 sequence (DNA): TGTGCCAGCAGTGATCACAGGGGAGACGGGTTTTTGTTCTACGAGCAGTACTTC.

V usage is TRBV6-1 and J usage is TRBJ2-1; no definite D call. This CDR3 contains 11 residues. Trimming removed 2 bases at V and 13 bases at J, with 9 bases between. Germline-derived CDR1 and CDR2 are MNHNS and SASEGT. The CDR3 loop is CASSENILQFF. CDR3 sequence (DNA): TGTGCCAGCAGTGAAAACATTCTTCAGTTCTTC.